Detailed here is one TCR beta chain. This clone occurred a few times. Its antigen is still unknown. Per-nucleotide qualities are absent, and no much larger clonotype sits a single base away. At the junction V is shortened by 2 bases and J by 10 bases; bases outside the gene matches: 3. The CDR3 contains 14 residues, cysteine and phenylalanine counted. Only the CDR3 DNA is retained, 42 bases long and in frame from the first base. CDR1 SGHRS and CDR2 YFSETQ were looked up in the germline V gene. Participants in the prospective study were aged roughly 18 to 100 years, lived in under 30 United States geographic areas, and enrolled through a virtual design. To assign participants to cohorts, the prospective study relied on clinical history that participants themselves reported in a screening survey and a study questionnaire. Recovered participants in ImmuneRACE Cohort 3 were defined by two consecutive negative NP/OP PCR tests, clearance by a healthcare professional, or resolution of symptoms. In the prospective study, mobile phlebotomists collected whole blood, serum and a nasopharyngeal or oropharyngeal swab from each participant. Additional blood draws and questionnaires over an approximately 2-month period could optionally be provided by prospective study participants. Prospective study blood samples were shipped either frozen or at room temperature before DNA extraction.

The sample comes from a study of blood T cell repertoires in COVID-19 (dated by TCRdb to the early 2020s). Study-wide context: Samples from collaborators originated in the United States, Italy and Spain and spanned both the acute and convalescent phases of COVID-19. The repertoires were released in a freely available public database intended as a resource for research on the immune response to SARS-CoV-2. Deeply sampled blood TCRbeta repertoires from subjects exposed to, actively infected with, or recovered from COVID-19 were included in the dataset. The material from the prospective study consisted of cDNA or gDNA derived from T cells, B-cell-depleted T cells, or PBMCs. Sample metadata almost always included a de-identified subject ID, COVID-19 status, age in years and sex. Samples came from the ongoing ImmuneRACE study (first 160 participants) plus 1,254 subjects from 6 global collaborators. Where HLA class I and class II types were available, the types were taken from metadata supplied by the sample provider, not from assay-based typing.

The immunoSEQ Assay, a bias-controlled multiplex PCR, was used to amplify TCRbeta CDR3 regions from genomic DNA. The paper's data handling went like this. Within the assay, amplification of reference gene primers was used to estimate how many nucleated cells each sample contained. Sequence reads were collapsed and filtered to measure the absolute abundance of every unique TCRbeta CDR3 rearrangement. Productive Simpson clonality was computed per sample as the square root of Simpson's diversity index over productive rearrangements. This is the immuneACCESS table as TCRdb keeps it, with only in-frame sequences that have V and J called. A part of the clones is gone; compared with another copy, unresolved V genes explain less than half, and the rest is unexplained. The DNA gave D and trimming, while V, J and clone size come from that table. The sample table holds about 300,000 clones, of which 80% to 90% were seen once. Of the sample, approximately 4.1% falls within the top ten clones.

Summary of the overall study and its limitations: The amount of clinical and demographic metadata varied by source and participant and was provided uncurated.

The receptor was isolated from a man in his thirties or forties who had recovered from COVID-19. The sequence is built from TRBV5-1 and TRBJ1-6, and TRBD1 aligns with 10 junction nucleotides. The sequenced sample was PBMCs or T cells enriched from blood (not recorded which). The CDR3 protein is CASSFGQGGSPLHF. In nucleotide form, the sequence is TGCGCCAGCAGCTTCGGACAGGGGGGCTCACCCCTCCACTTT.